One sample yielded the 6 T cell receptor beta chains listed below, sequenced in a study of PD-1 blockade in classical Hodgkin lymphoma. The protocol was immunoSEQ multiplex PCR, while the TCRdb copy is restricted to in-frame clones and leaves out a portion. This sample carries 22,000 or so clones, 80% of them seen once, and the ten largest clones take roughly 15%. There was relapse after autologous stem cell transplantation in every patient, and there was variation in brentuximab vedotin exposure. Source: peripheral blood mononuclear cells (PBMCs), taken before the second cycle of nivolumab. The receptor source for this set is a human donor with classical Hodgkin lymphoma.

The chain carries TRBV28 and TRBJ2-5, with D maybe TRBD2 (6 bases). Trimming took off 6 bases at V and 5 bases at J, with 22 bases between the two ends. The CDR3 is made up of 16 amino acids. Germline CDR1 MDHEN, CDR2 SYDVKM. CDR3 nucleotides: TGTGCCAGCAGCGGGTCCTTCCAGGGTGCGGGGGAGACCCAGTACTTC. It specifies CASSGSFQGAGETQYF.

The chain is built from TRBV2 and TRBJ2-3, with D unresolved. V was pared by 3 bases and J by 6 bases, with 7 bases between. Per the germline V gene, CDR1 is SNHLY and CDR2 is FYNNEI. This CDR3 region has 12 residues. The CDR3 DNA follows: TGTGCCAGCAGTGACGGACGCGATACGCAGTATTTT. Translation: CASSDGRDTQYF.

In DNA form, the CDR3 reads TGTGCCAGCAGTTTATCTACCGGACAGGGACCAGTCAGCAATCAGCCCCAGCATTTT. Amino acids: CASSLSTGQGPVSNQPQHF. This chain connects TRBV28 to TRBJ1-5; the match to TRBD1 covers 8 bases. There are 19 residues in the CDR3. From germline, CDR1 is MDHEN and CDR2 SYDVKM. V was clipped by 1 base and J by 1 base; unmatched bases: 12. The variable domain in full, with the rest retrieved from reference TRBV28 and TRBJ1-5, is DVKVTQSSRYLVKRTGEKVFLECVQDMDHENMFWYRQDPGLGLRLIYFSYDVKMKEKGDIPEGYSVSREKKERFSLILESASTNQTSMYLCASSLSTGQGPVSNQPQHFGDGTRLSIL.

This chain joins TRBV6-1 and TRBJ2-7; D gene unclear. Trimming stripped 6 bases from V and 3 bases from J, with 3 bases between. The germline V gene encodes CDR1 MNHNS and CDR2 SASEGT. This CDR3 is built from 10 residues. Here the CDR3 DNA reads TGTGCCAGCAGCCTCTACGAGCAGTACTTC. It yields the protein CASSLYEQYF.

V gene TRBV4-3 combines with J gene TRBJ1-6; D perhaps matches TRBD1 (6 bases). V gave up 4 bases and J gave up 6 bases, with 10 bases separating them. Germline V CDR1 and CDR2: LGHNA, YSLEER. The length of the CDR3 is 14 residues. The CDR3 is CASSPRDTNSPLHF. CDR3 bases: TGCGCCAGCAGCCCCCGGGACACTAATTCACCCCTCCACTTT.

The chain employs TRBV7-2 and TRBJ1-3; tentative D call: TRBD1 (5 bases). This CDR3 contains 14 residues. V dropped 3 bases and J dropped 8 bases, with 14 bases sitting between them. CDR1 and CDR2 from the germline V gene are SGHTA and FQGNSA. The DNA of the CDR3 is TGTGCCAGCAGCTTTTCAGGGAGAGGAGACACCATATATTTT. It is translated as CASSFSGRGDTIYF.